Listed below are T cell receptor beta chains from one sample, sequenced in a study of CD8 T cells in Susac syndrome. TCRdb reanalysed the immunoSEQ multiplex PCR reads using MiXCR and keeps one entry per CDR3 protein. Among 150,000 to 200,000 distinct CDR3 sequences, about 93% were seen once, and the ten largest hold around 0.1%. Source material: CD4+ T cells from PBMCs. These receptor sequences come from a human donor with Susac syndrome. CDR3s include the opening cysteine and the closing phenylalanine or tryptophan.

TRBV20-1	TRBJ1-1	CSARVRDRGVEAFF
TRBV5-1	TRBJ1-1	CASSLGFGNLDTEAFF
TRBV28	TRBJ2-1	CASSLLGPGRVQQFF
TRBV5-1	TRBJ1-1	CASSYLQGEGTEAFF
TRBV12-3/TRBV12-4	TRBJ1-1	CASSFALGKGVTEAFF
TRBV7-9	TRBJ1-2	CASSTTITGVQGYTF
TRBV4-2	TRBJ2-1	CASSQVLASGRDEQFF
TRBV20-1	TRBJ2-3	CSARESGRVVAGNTQYF
TRBV30	TRBJ2-7	CAWGTSSYEQYF
TRBV30	TRBJ1-2	CAWSQGGLGYTF
TRBV6-5	TRBJ2-7	CASRPSGGDEQYF
TRBV5-4	TRBJ2-2	CASSLGQGGAGELFF
TRBV18	TRBJ1-3	CASSPQGVGGNTIYF
TRBV7-6	TRBJ1-5	CASSLFGGARDQPQHF
TRBV30	TRBJ1-1	CAWSGEGSTEAFF
TRBV3-1	TRBJ2-5	CASSRTTRETQYF
TRBV29-1	TRBJ2-3	CSLTGGGGDTQYF
TRBV7-2	TRBJ1-1	CASSVDRGRAEAFF
TRBV7-7	TRBJ2-1	CASSQGLAVYNEQFF
TRBV20-1	TRBJ2-1	CSATGLAGVVQFF
TRBV2	TRBJ2-2	CASSEREDTGELFF